Below are 15 T cell receptor beta chains sequenced from a single sample in a study of blood T cell repertoires in COVID-19. Repertoires were generated with immunoSEQ multiplex PCR, while TCRdb's copy carries only in-frame clones and drops some. Among roughly 160,000 clones listed, approximately 86% were seen once. Sequenced sample: peripheral blood. All receptors come from a woman aged 80 or older with COVID-19, enrolled during active disease.

A few counts support this clone. The chain links TRBV7-8 to TRBJ2-5, with 8 positions matching TRBD2. After removal of 2 bases from V and 3 bases from J, the junction contained 2 bases not matched to a gene. The CDR3 loop spans 14 amino acids. CDR1 is SGHVS, CDR2 FQNEAQ, per germline. This CDR3 is CASSLRTSKETQYF. CDR3 coding DNA: TGTGCCAGCAGCTTAAGGACTAGCAAAGAGACCCAGTACTTC.

The chain is built from TRBV28 and TRBJ1-1; 7 bases match TRBD1. Germline V gene sequence: CDR1 MDHEN, CDR2 SYDVKM. The V segment lost 5 bases and the J segment 6 bases; nucleotides outside the gene matches: 9. This CDR3 spans 14 amino acids. DNA for the CDR3: TGTGCCAGCAGTATAGGACAGGATCTCCCTGAAGCTTTCTTT. It specifies CASSIGQDLPEAFF. The full variable domain, in which reference TRBV28 and TRBJ1-1 provide the parts outside the CDR3, is DVKVTQSSRYLVKRTGEKVFLECVQDMDHENMFWYRQDPGLGLRLIYFSYDVKMKEKGDIPEGYSVSREKKERFSLILESASTNQTSMYLCASSIGQDLPEAFFGQGTRLTVV.

The chain carries TRBV18 and TRBJ2-3; 7 bases align to TRBD1. This CDR3 has 15 residues. With 4 bases clipped from V and 0 bases from J, the junction kept 4 bases outside the gene matches. The germline V gene has CDR1 KGHSH and CDR2 LQKENI. CDR3 sequence: CASSLTGASTDTQYF. For the CDR3, the DNA is TGTGCCAGCTCACTAACAGGGGCTAGCACAGATACGCAGTATTTT. The whole variable domain, filled in from reference TRBV18 and TRBJ2-3, reads NAGVMQNPRHLVRRRGQEARLRCSPMKGHSHVYWYRQLPEEGLKFMVYLQKENIIDESGMPKERFSAEFPKEGPSILRIQQVVRGDSAAYFCASSLTGASTDTQYFGPGTRLTVL.

V usage is TRBV5-6 and J usage is TRBJ2-2; D is perhaps TRBD2 (7 bases). V was cut by 4 bases and J by 2 bases, with 18 bases left in between. The germline CDR1 and CDR2 sequences are SGHDT and YYEEEE. The CDR3 length is 17 residues. The CDR3 DNA follows: TGTGCCAGCAGCCGGGGGGCCGGGCCGTTTAACACCGGGGAGCTGTTTTTT. Its translation is CASSRGAGPFNTGELFF.

The chain uses TRBV5-4 and TRBJ2-5; D is ambiguous. This CDR3 spans 14 amino acids. CDR1 SGHNT and CDR2 YYREEE come from the germline V gene (reference sequence). Between the trimmed V and J ends, which lost 4 bases and 4 bases, there was a span of 14 bases. CDR3 DNA: TGTGCCAGCAGCCCCCGTAGTAGTTTAGAGACCCAGTACTTC. Translation: CASSPRSSLETQYF.

The rearrangement joins TRBV18 to TRBJ2-1; possible D gene TRBD2, 5 bases. Germline lookup yields CDR1 KGHSH and CDR2 LQKENI. The CDR3 is made up of 13 amino acids. Trimming shortened V by 5 bases and J by 9 bases, and 14 bases separated the two germline ends. CDR3 DNA sequence: TGTGCCAGCTCAGCAAACGAGGGCGGTGAGCAGTTCTTC. Its translation: CASSANEGGEQFF.

The V and J genes are TRBV6-2 or TRBV6-3 and TRBJ2-1; 7 bases agree with TRBD2. Per the germline V gene, CDR1 is MNHEY and CDR2 is SVGEGT. With V trimmed by 2 bases and J by 9 bases, 10 bases remained unmatched. The CDR3 length is 15 residues. In DNA, the CDR3 is TGTGCCAGCAGTTACGTGAGGGAGGGTAGGGGTGAGCAGTTCTTC. This translates into CASSYVREGRGEQFF.

This clone occurred once. The chain is built from TRBV18 and TRBJ2-3; 7 bases align to TRBD2. Trimming cost V 6 bases and J 6 bases; bases outside gene matches: 12. The CDR3 has 15 amino acids. Looked up from germline, CDR1 is KGHSH and CDR2 is LQKENI. CDR3 protein: CASSPRAGPPDTQYF. The CDR3 nucleotides read TGTGCCAGCTCCCCTAGAGCGGGGCCACCGGATACGCAGTATTTT.

This chain uses TRBV7-9 with TRBJ2-7; D is possibly TRBD2 (6 bases). V was cut by 5 bases and J by 3 bases, with 11 bases left in between. In germline, CDR1 is SEHNR, CDR2 FQNEAQ (reference sequence). The CDR3 consists of 13 residues. The CDR3 sequence is CASSPRLDYEQYF. CDR3 bases: TGTGCCAGCAGCCCCCGACTAGACTACGAGCAGTACTTC.

This sequence joins TRBV6-2 or TRBV6-3 and TRBJ2-1, with 8 bases lining up with TRBD1. This CDR3 spans 18 amino acids. The germline gives CDR1 MNHEY, CDR2 SVGEGT. The J segment lost 0 bases and the V segment lost 4 bases, leaving 11 bases of the junction unmatched. The CDR3 DNA sequence: TGTGCCAGCAGTTGGTCGGACAGGGACGTTTCCTCCTACAATGAGCAGTTCTTC. The encoded protein is CASSWSDRDVSSYNEQFF.

This clone was counted a few times. This chain uses TRBV12-3 or TRBV12-4 with TRBJ1-1; D call uncertain. V lost 3 bases, J lost 5 bases, and 7 bases lay in between. The CDR3 covers 12 residues. CDR3 sequence (DNA): TGTGCCAGCAGTTTTATGAGGACTGAAGCTTTCTTT. Translated, it gives CASSFMRTEAFF.

The V gene is TRBV21-1, the J gene TRBJ1-2; TRBD1, the table's D call, lacks a check against the DNA. TRBV21-1 is an annotated pseudogene. The CDR3 extends over 16 amino acids. CDR3 amino acids: CASSSFGQGRLGGYTF. The CDR3, as DNA: TGTGCCAGCAGCAGTTTCGGACAGGGTCGATTGGGTGGCTACACCTTC.

The rearrangement uses TRBV5-1 and TRBJ2-3, with 9 bases matching TRBD1. CDR1 and CDR2 from the germline V gene are SGHRS and YFSETQ. Unmatched junction bases numbered 10, after V lost 0 bases and J lost 2 bases. The CDR3 consists of 18 residues. The CDR3 loop is CASSLALTGGQNTDTQYF. The DNA for the CDR3 is TGCGCCAGCAGCTTGGCGTTAACAGGGGGCCAAAACACAGATACGCAGTATTTT.

This clone has a handful of counts. The germline gene is not matched at one end of the junction; a read error may be the cause. The chain links TRBV7-7 to TRBJ2-5; D gene ambiguous. Per the germline V gene, CDR1 is SSHAT and CDR2 is FNYEAQ (reference sequence). This CDR3 contains 15 residues. CDR3 in DNA: TGTGCTAGCAGTGTGGTCGCAGCGCGTGGAGAGACCCAGTACTTC. It specifies CASSVVAARGETQYF.

V is TRBV6-2 or TRBV6-3 and J is TRBJ1-1, with no clear D. Trimming removed 5 bases at V and 0 bases at J, with 7 bases between. Germline CDR1 and CDR2: MNHEY and SVGEGT. The CDR3 loop spans 13 amino acids. The CDR3 DNA is TGTGCCAGCAGTATCAAATTGAACACTGAAGCTTTCTTT. This gives the protein CASSIKLNTEAFF.